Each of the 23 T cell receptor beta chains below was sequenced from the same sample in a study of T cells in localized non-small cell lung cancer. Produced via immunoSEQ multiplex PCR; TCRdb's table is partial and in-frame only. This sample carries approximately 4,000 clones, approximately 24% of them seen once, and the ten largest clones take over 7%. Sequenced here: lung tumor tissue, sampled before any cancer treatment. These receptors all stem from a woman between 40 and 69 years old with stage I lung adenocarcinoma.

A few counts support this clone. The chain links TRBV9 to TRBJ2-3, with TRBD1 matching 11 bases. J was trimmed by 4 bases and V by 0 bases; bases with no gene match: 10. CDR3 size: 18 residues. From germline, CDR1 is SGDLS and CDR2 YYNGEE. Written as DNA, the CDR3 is TGTGCCAGCAGCGTAGCAGGTGGGGGACAGGGGGTCTCAGATACGCAGTATTTT. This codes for CASSVAGGGQGVSDTQYF.

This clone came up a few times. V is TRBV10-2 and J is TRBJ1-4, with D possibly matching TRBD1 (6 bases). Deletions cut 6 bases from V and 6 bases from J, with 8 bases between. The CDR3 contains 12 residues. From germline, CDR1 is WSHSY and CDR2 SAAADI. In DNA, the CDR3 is TGCGCCAGCAGAAGGACAGATGAAAAACTGTTTTTT. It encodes CASRRTDEKLFF.

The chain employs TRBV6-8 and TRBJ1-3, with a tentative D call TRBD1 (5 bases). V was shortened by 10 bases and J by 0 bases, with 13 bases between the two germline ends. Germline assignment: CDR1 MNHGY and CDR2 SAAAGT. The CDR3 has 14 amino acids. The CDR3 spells CAIVDSSSGNTIYF. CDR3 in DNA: TGTGCCATCGTTGACAGTTCCTCTGGAAACACCATATATTTT.

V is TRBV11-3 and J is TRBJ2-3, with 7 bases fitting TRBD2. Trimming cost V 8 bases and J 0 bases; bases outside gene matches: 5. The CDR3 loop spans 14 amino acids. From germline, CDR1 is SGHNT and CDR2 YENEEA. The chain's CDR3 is CASGTGGSTDTQYF. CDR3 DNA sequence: TGTGCCAGCGGAACGGGGGGAAGCACAGATACGCAGTATTTT.

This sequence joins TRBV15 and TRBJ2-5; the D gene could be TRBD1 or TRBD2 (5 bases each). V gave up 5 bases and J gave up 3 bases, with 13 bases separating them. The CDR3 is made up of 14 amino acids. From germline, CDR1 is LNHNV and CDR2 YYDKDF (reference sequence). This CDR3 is CATSRWDGEETQYF. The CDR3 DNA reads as TGTGCCACCAGCCGGTGGGACGGAGAAGAGACCCAGTACTTC.

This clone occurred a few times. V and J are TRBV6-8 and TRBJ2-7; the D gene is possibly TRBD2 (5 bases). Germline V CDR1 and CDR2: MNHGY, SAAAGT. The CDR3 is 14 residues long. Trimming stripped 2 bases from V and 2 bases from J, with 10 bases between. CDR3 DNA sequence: TGTGCCAGCAGTTACGGAGGTGGACCCTACGAGCAGTACTTC. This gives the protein CASSYGGGPYEQYF.

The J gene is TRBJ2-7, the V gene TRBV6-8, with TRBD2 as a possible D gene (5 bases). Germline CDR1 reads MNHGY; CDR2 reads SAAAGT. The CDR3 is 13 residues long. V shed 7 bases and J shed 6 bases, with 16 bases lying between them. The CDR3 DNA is TGTGCCAGCACTGGCGGGTCCCTCCGCGAGCAGTACTTC. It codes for CASTGGSLREQYF.

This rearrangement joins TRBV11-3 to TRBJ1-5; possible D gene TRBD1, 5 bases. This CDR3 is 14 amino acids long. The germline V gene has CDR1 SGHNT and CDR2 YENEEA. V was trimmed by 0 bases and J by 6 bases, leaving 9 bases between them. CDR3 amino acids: CASSLDRVLQPQHF. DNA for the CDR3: TGTGCCAGCAGCTTAGACAGGGTACTTCAGCCCCAGCATTTT. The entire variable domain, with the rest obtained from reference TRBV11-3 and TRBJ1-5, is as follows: EAGVVQSPRYKIIEKKQPVAFWCNPISGHNTLYWYLQNLGQGPELLIRYENEEAVDDSQLPKDRFSAERLKGVDSTLKIQPAELGDSAVYLCASSLDRVLQPQHFGDGTRLSIL.

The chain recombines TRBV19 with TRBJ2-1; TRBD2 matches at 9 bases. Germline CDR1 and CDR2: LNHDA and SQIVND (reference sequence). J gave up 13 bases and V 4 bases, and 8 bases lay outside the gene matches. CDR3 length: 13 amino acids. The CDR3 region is CASSNPASGIQFF. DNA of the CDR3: TGTGCCAGTAGTAACCCCGCTAGCGGGATCCAGTTCTTC.

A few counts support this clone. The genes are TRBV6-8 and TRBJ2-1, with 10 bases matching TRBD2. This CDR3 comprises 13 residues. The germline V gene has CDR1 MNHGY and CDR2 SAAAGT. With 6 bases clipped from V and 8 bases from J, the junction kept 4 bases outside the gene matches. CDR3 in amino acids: CASRPLAGDEQFF. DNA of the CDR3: TGTGCCAGCAGGCCTCTAGCGGGGGATGAGCAGTTCTTC.

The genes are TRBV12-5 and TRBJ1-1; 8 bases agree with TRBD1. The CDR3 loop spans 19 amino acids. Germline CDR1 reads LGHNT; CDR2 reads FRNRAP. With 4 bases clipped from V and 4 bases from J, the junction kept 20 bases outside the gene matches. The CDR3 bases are TGTGCTAGTGGTTACAAACAAGTTACAGGGGGATCTCCTGCCACTGAAGCTTTCTTT. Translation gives CASGYKQVTGGSPATEAFF.

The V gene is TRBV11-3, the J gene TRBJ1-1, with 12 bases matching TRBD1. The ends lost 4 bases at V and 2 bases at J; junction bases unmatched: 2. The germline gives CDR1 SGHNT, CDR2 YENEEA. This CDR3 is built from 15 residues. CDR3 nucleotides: TGTGCCAGCAGCTGGGGACAGGGGGCTAACACTGAAGCTTTCTTT. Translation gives CASSWGQGANTEAFF.

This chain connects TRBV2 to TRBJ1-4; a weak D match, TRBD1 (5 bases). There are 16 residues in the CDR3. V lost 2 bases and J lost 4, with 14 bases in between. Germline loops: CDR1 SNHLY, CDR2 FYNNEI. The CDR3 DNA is TGTGCCAGCAGTGAATGGGGGGGGAAACTTAATGAAAAACTGTTTTTT. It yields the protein CASSEWGGKLNEKLFF.

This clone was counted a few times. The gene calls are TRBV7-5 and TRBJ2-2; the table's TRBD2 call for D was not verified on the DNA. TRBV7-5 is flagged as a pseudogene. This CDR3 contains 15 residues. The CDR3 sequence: CASSPQRGDTGELFF. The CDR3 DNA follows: TGTGCCAGCAGCCCCCAGCGGGGGGACACCGGGGAGCTGTTTTTT.

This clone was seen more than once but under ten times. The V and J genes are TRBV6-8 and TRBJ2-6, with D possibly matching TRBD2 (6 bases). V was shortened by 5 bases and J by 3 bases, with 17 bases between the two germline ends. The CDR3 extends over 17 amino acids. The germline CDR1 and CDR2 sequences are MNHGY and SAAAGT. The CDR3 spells CASSAGRGLVGANVLTF. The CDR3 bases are TGTGCCAGCAGTGCGGGACGAGGTTTAGTTGGGGCCAACGTCCTGACTTTC.

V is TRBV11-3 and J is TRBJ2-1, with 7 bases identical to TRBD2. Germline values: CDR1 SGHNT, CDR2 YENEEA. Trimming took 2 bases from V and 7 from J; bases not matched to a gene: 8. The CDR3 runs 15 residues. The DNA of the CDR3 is TGTGCCAGCAGCTTACCCTGGGGGGGGAGGAATGAGCAGTTCTTC. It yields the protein CASSLPWGGRNEQFF.

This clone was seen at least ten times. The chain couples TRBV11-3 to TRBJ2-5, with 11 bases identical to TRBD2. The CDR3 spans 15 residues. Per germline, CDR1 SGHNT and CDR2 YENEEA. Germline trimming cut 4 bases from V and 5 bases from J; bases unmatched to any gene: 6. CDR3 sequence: CASSSGSGREETQYF. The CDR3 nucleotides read TGTGCCAGCAGCTCAGGTAGCGGGAGGGAGGAGACCCAGTACTTC.

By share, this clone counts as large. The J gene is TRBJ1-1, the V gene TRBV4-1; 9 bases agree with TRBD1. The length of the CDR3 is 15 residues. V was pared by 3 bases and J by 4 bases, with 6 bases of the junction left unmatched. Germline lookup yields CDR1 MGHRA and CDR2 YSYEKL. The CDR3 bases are TGCGCCAGCAGCCATGTACAGGGGGCAGGCACTGAAGCTTTCTTT. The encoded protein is CASSHVQGAGTEAFF.

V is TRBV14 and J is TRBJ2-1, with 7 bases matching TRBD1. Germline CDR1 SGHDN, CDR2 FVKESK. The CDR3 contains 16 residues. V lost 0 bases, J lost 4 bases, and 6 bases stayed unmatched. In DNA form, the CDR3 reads TGTGCCAGCAGCCAAGATGCTATCAGGGGGTACAATGAGCAGTTCTTC. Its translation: CASSQDAIRGYNEQFF.

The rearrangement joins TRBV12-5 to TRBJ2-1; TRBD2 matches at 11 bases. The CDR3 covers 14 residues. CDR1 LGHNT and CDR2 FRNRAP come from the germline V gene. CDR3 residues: CAAAGLAGYNEQFF. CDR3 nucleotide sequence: TGTGCGGCGGCCGGACTAGCGGGCTACAATGAGCAGTTCTTC.

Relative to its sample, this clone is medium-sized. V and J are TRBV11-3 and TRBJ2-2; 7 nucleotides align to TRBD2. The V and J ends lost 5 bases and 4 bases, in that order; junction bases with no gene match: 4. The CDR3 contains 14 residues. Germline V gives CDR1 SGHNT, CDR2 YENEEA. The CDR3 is CASSPGRATGELFF. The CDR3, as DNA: TGTGCCAGCAGCCCGGGGAGGGCCACCGGGGAGCTGTTTTTT.

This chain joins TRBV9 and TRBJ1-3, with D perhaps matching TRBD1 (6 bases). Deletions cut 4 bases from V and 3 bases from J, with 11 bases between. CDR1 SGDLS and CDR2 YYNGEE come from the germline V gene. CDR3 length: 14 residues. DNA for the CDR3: TGTGCCAGCAGCACAGGGCTGGATGGAAACACCATATATTTT. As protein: CASSTGLDGNTIYF. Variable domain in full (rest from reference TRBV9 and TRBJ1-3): DSGVTQTPKHLITATGQRVTLRCSPRSGDLSVYWYQQSLDQGLQFLIQYYNGEERAKGNILERFSAQQFPDLHSELNLSSLELGDSALYFCASSTGLDGNTIYFGEGSWLTVV.

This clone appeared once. This CDR3 is CASSLDAGLRPQHF. The CDR3 nucleotides are TGCGCCAGCAGCTTGGACGCTGGGCTTCGGCCCCAGCATTTT. V gene TRBV5-1 combines with J gene TRBJ1-5; no definite D call. There are 14 residues in the CDR3. Germline V gene sequence: CDR1 SGHRS, CDR2 YFSETQ. V was clipped by 0 bases and J by 9 bases, with 13 bases between them.